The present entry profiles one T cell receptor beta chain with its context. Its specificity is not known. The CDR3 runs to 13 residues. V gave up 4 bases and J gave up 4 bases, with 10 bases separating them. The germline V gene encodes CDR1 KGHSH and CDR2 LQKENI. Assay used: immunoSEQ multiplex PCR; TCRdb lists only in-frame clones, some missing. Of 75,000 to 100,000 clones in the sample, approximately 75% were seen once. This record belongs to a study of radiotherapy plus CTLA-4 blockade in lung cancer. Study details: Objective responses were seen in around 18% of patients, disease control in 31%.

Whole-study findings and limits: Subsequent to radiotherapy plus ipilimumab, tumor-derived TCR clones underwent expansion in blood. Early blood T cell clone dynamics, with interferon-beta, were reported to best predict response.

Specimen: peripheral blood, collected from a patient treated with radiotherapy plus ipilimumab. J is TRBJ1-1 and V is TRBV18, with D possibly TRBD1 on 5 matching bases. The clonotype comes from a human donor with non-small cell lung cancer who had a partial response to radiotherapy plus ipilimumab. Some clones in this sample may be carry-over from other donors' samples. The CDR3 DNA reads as TGTGCCAGCTCACGGGCCGGGGGCACTGAAGCTTTCTTT. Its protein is CASSRAGGTEAFF.